Sequencing of this T cell receptor beta chain was carried out in a study of CD8 T cells in Susac syndrome. About 0.5 to 1 ug RNA was reverse transcribed with random hexamers. Across 54 Vbeta and 13 Jbeta, immunoSEQ multiplex PCR amplified TCR beta CDR3. MiXCR, run by TCRdb on the immunoSEQ multiplex PCR reads, gives a single entry per CDR3 protein. This sample has 200,000 to 250,000 distinct CDR3 sequences, with around 93% found just once. This TCR was recovered from a human donor with multiple sclerosis. The sample consisted of CD4+ T cells from PBMCs.

CDR3: CASSESGEPEAFF. CDR3 coding DNA: TGTGCCAGCAGTGAATCGGGGGAACCGGAAGCTTTCTTT. The genes are TRBV25-1 and TRBJ1-1, with D possibly matching TRBD1 (5 bases). The CDR3 has 13 amino acids. V shed 1 base and J shed 8 bases, with 11 bases lying between them. Germline CDR1 is MGHDK and CDR2 is SYGVNS.